What follows are 21 T cell receptor beta chains derived from one specimen sequenced in a study of blood T cell repertoires in COVID-19. Clones were sequenced by immunoSEQ multiplex PCR, and TCRdb holds only the in-frame ones, with some missing. Of about 46,000 clones listed, about 86% are singletons. Sequencing used PBMCs or T cells enriched from blood (not recorded which). All receptors come from a woman between 50 and 59 years old who had recovered from COVID-19.

This chain connects TRBV6-1 to TRBJ2-1; TRBD1 matches at 7 bases. J was trimmed by 3 bases and V by 4 bases; bases with no gene match: 9. The germline CDR1 and CDR2 sequences are MNHNS and SASEGT. CDR3 length: 16 amino acids. The CDR3 protein is CASSAQGEGRYNEQFF. The DNA for the CDR3 is TGTGCCAGCAGTGCCCAGGGGGAAGGTCGCTACAATGAGCAGTTCTTC.

The chain recombines TRBV28 with TRBJ1-4; the D gene is possibly TRBD1 (6 bases). CDR3 length: 15 residues. Trimming shortened V by 1 base and J by 3 bases, and 9 bases separated the two germline ends. CDR1 is MDHEN and CDR2 is SYDVKM in the germline V gene. The CDR3 is CASSLYAGANEKLFF. The DNA for the CDR3 is TGTGCCAGCAGTTTATATGCAGGGGCTAATGAAAAACTGTTTTTT. Combining the CDR3 with reference TRBV28 and TRBJ1-4 gives the whole variable domain DVKVTQSSRYLVKRTGEKVFLECVQDMDHENMFWYRQDPGLGLRLIYFSYDVKMKEKGDIPEGYSVSREKKERFSLILESASTNQTSMYLCASSLYAGANEKLFFGSGTQLSVL.

The rearrangement joins TRBV6-1 to TRBJ1-5; 7 nucleotides align to TRBD1. There are 14 residues in the CDR3. The ends lost 2 bases at V and 7 bases at J; junction bases unmatched: 5. Per the germline V gene, CDR1 is MNHNS and CDR2 is SASEGT. The CDR3 here is CASSELQGRQPQHF. CDR3 sequence (DNA): TGTGCCAGCAGTGAACTACAGGGGCGGCAGCCCCAGCATTTT.

The rearrangement links TRBV9 to TRBJ2-7; D may be TRBD1 (5 bases). Trimming removed 4 bases from V and 0 bases from J, with 14 bases in between. CDR3 length: 15 amino acids. From germline, CDR1 is SGDLS and CDR2 YYNGEE. CDR3 amino acids: CASSPQERSSYEQYF. CDR3 DNA sequence: TGTGCCAGCAGCCCACAGGAAAGGAGCTCCTACGAGCAGTACTTC.

V and J are TRBV15 and TRBJ1-2; D gene uncertain. The germline V gene encodes CDR1 LNHNV and CDR2 YYDKDF (reference sequence). The CDR3 is made up of 14 amino acids. V lost 4 bases to trimming and J lost 4 bases, with 13 bases between them. The DNA of the CDR3 is TGTGCCACCAGCATACTCCGGGGTGGCTATGGCTACACCTTC. Amino acid sequence: CATSILRGGYGYTF.

J is TRBJ2-2 and V is TRBV4-2; 8 positions agree with TRBD1. Germline loops: CDR1 LGHNA, CDR2 YNFKEQ. The junction had 6 bases not matched to a gene; V was cut back by 5 bases and J by 4 bases. There are 15 residues in the CDR3. The chain's CDR3 is CASSVGQGPTGELFF. The CDR3 DNA reads as TGTGCCAGCAGCGTCGGACAGGGCCCCACCGGGGAGCTGTTTTTT.

This clone was seen more than once but under ten times. The genes are TRBV18 and TRBJ1-5; weak D call: TRBD1 (6 bases). The V end lost 5 bases, the J end lost 6 bases, and 17 bases lay between the germline ends. The length of the CDR3 is 15 residues. Germline assignment: CDR1 KGHSH and CDR2 LQKENI. CDR3 region: CASSDTGSWSQPQHF. CDR3 bases: TGTGCCAGCTCAGATACAGGGTCATGGAGTCAGCCCCAGCATTTT.

The chain uses TRBV5-1 and TRBJ2-3, with D tentatively TRBD2 (7 bases). From germline, CDR1 is SGHRS and CDR2 YFSETQ. Trimming cost V 3 bases and J 7 bases, with 24 bases left between them. This CDR3 region has 17 residues. The chain's CDR3 is CASSSSRGGDGLNTQYF. The CDR3 nucleotides read TGCGCCAGCAGCTCGTCGAGGGGGGGAGATGGGCTAAATACGCAGTATTTT.

The chain links TRBV9 to TRBJ2-5, with TRBD2 matching 8 bases. The CDR3 is made up of 17 amino acids. Germline-derived CDR1 and CDR2 are SGDLS and YYNGEE. With V trimmed by 0 bases and J by 5 bases, 12 bases remained unmatched. The CDR3 nucleotides read TGTGCCAGCAGCGTAGGCCTAGCGGGTGGTGGCCACGAGACCCAGTACTTC. Protein product: CASSVGLAGGGHETQYF.

Here the CDR3 DNA reads TGCGCCAGCAGCCAAGTTGCCGGGTTCGACACCGGGGAGCTGTTTTTT. Translating it yields CASSQVAGFDTGELFF. The V and J genes are TRBV4-3 and TRBJ2-2; D gene unclear. Germline V gene sequence: CDR1 LGHNA, CDR2 YSLEER. The V end lost 1 base, the J end lost 3 bases, and 12 bases lay between the germline ends. The CDR3 length is 16 residues.

A note on this clone: A much larger clone differs by one base, so this may be a read error. This chain connects TRBV5-1 to TRBJ1-5; 10 positions match TRBD1. The J segment lost 5 bases and the V segment lost 4 bases, leaving 12 bases of the junction unmatched. The germline CDR1 and CDR2 sequences are SGHRS and YFSETQ. This CDR3 has 17 residues. CDR3 region: CASSKGRGTGDDQPQHF. As DNA, the CDR3 is TGCGCCAGCAGCAAGGGCAGGGGGACAGGGGACGATCAGCCCCAGCATTTT.

The V and J genes are TRBV28 and TRBJ2-5; 8 bases are a match to TRBD1. The CDR3 spans 17 residues. Unmatched junction bases numbered 16, after V lost 5 bases and J lost 5 bases. Germline CDR1 and CDR2: MDHEN and SYDVKM. The CDR3 spells CASSPYGAATGDETQYF. The CDR3 bases are TGTGCCAGCAGTCCCTATGGGGCCGCGACAGGGGACGAGACCCAGTACTTC.

The gene calls are TRBV27 and TRBJ2-7; D is unresolved. The CDR3 is made up of 13 amino acids. Germline assignment: CDR1 MNHEY and CDR2 SMNVEV (reference sequence). V was shortened by 3 bases and J by 0 bases, with 6 bases between the two germline ends. The CDR3 protein is CASSFSYSYEQYF. CDR3 DNA: TGTGCCAGCAGTTTCTCTTACTCCTACGAGCAGTACTTC.

A single count supports this clone. This chain uses TRBV28 with TRBJ1-6; D call uncertain. The germline gives CDR1 MDHEN, CDR2 SYDVKM. This CDR3 contains 14 residues. Deletions cut 3 bases from V and 6 bases from J, with 9 bases between. This chain's CDR3 is CASSLVMRNSPLHF. CDR3 coding DNA: TGTGCCAGCAGTTTGGTGATGCGTAATTCACCCCTCCACTTT. Full variable domain (missing parts from reference TRBV28 and TRBJ1-6): DVKVTQSSRYLVKRTGEKVFLECVQDMDHENMFWYRQDPGLGLRLIYFSYDVKMKEKGDIPEGYSVSREKKERFSLILESASTNQTSMYLCASSLVMRNSPLHFGNGTRLTVT.

This clone was counted between two and nine times. The V call is TRBV7-9, the J call TRBJ2-2; the D is unclear. V lost 5 bases and J 6 bases, leaving 13 bases between the germline ends. Germline V gene sequence: CDR1 SEHNR, CDR2 FQNEAQ (reference sequence). The CDR3 length is 14 residues. In DNA form, the CDR3 reads TGTGCCAGCAGCGCATTACCTACGTCCGGGGAGCTGTTTTTT. Amino acid sequence: CASSALPTSGELFF.

V is TRBV27 and J is TRBJ1-1; D may be TRBD1 (6 bases). Trimming pared 6 bases from V and 6 bases from J, leaving 17 bases between. Per germline, CDR1 MNHEY and CDR2 SMNVEV (reference sequence). The CDR3 contains 14 residues. CDR3 in amino acids: CASRPLQGWAEAFF. CDR3 coding DNA: TGTGCCAGCAGACCCTTACAGGGTTGGGCTGAAGCTTTCTTT.

The chain combines TRBV11-2 with TRBJ2-7; the match to TRBD2 covers 14 bases. The CDR3 consists of 16 residues. From germline, CDR1 is SGHAT and CDR2 FQNNGV. V was clipped by 5 bases and J by 5 bases; unmatched bases: 8. This CDR3 is CASSRGLAGELHEQYF. CDR3 nucleotides: TGTGCCAGCAGCCGGGGACTAGCGGGAGAGTTACACGAGCAGTACTTC.

This chain links TRBV11-2 with TRBJ2-3; no reliable D call. Looked up from germline, CDR1 is SGHAT and CDR2 is FQNNGV. V shed 2 bases and J shed 6 bases, with 12 bases lying between them. This CDR3 spans 14 amino acids. CDR3 nucleotide sequence: TGTGCCAGCAGCTTAATGGTTGCTGCGGATACGCAGTATTTT. It yields the protein CASSLMVAADTQYF.

The CDR3 reads CASSMGQGVIGEAFF. CDR3 nucleotides: TGTGCCAGTAGTATGGGGCAGGGCGTAATAGGAGAAGCTTTCTTT. This chain joins TRBV19 and TRBJ1-1, with D perhaps TRBD1 (5 bases). CDR3 length equals 15 residues. V lost 3 bases, J lost 8 bases, and 19 bases lay in between. Germline CDR1 is LNHDA and CDR2 is SQIVND (reference sequence).

This clone was seen a few times. V and J are TRBV4-3 and TRBJ2-3, with 7 bases that match TRBD2. The CDR3 totals 16 residues. Germline CDR1 is LGHNA and CDR2 is YSLEER. With 0 bases clipped from V and 1 base from J, the junction kept 4 bases outside the gene matches. CDR3 region: CASSQEFSGGTDTQYF. The CDR3 DNA is TGCGCCAGCAGCCAAGAATTCAGCGGGGGCACAGATACGCAGTATTTT.

This rearrangement joins TRBV7-2 to TRBJ2-1; TRBD2 agrees at 10 bases. CDR3 length: 16 amino acids. After removal of 1 base from V and 8 bases from J, the junction contained 8 bases not matched to a gene. Germline V lookup: CDR1 SGHTA, CDR2 FQGNSA. The DNA for the CDR3 is TGTGCCAGCAGCTTAGGTGGTCTAGCGGGAGCTGATGAGCAGTTCTTC. Protein sequence: CASSLGGLAGADEQFF.